One and the same sample provided the 21 T cell receptor beta chains below, sequenced in a study of cytomegalovirus exposure and HLA in healthy donors. PCR involved 60 Vbeta and 13 Jbeta primers. Some clones are missing from TCRdb's copy, which holds only in-frame ones; the method was immunoSEQ multiplex PCR. The sample shows some 93,000 clones, 65% of them seen only once. Input material: PBMCs. These receptors all come from a boy between 10 and 17 years old in good health and CMV-seropositive.

The V gene is TRBV29-1, the J gene TRBJ2-1; TRBD1 matches 9 bases. The CDR3 extends over 14 amino acids. CDR1 SQVTM and CDR2 ANQGSEA come from the germline V gene. V was clipped by 6 bases and J by 1 base; unmatched bases: 4. The CDR3 DNA reads TGCAGCGTGGACGGACAGGGGTCCTACAATGAGCAGTTCTTC. This sequence encodes CSVDGQGSYNEQFF.

This rearrangement joins TRBV30 to TRBJ2-1; the D gene is possibly TRBD1 (6 bases). Per germline, CDR1 GTSNPN and CDR2 SVGIG (reference sequence). This CDR3 is built from 15 residues. V gave up 4 bases and J gave up 6 bases, with 19 bases separating them. CDR3 loop: CAWKLDSTGFNEQFF. The CDR3, as DNA: TGTGCCTGGAAATTGGACAGCACCGGCTTCAATGAGCAGTTCTTC.

Comment on this clone: The junction and the germline gene differ at one end; a read error may be behind it. The J gene is TRBJ2-1, the V gene TRBV7-9, with 8 bases aligning to TRBD2. CDR3 length equals 17 residues. Per the germline V gene, CDR1 is SEHNR and CDR2 is FQNEAQ (reference sequence). CDR3 protein: CSSSLVWRSGDYNEQFF. CDR3 DNA: TGTTCCAGCAGCTTAGTATGGCGTAGCGGGGATTACAATGAGCAGTTCTTC.

The V and J genes are TRBV5-1 and TRBJ2-7, with 8 bases identical to TRBD1. The CDR3 loop spans 17 amino acids. Germline assignment: CDR1 SGHRS and CDR2 YFSETQ. Losses at the gene ends were 5 bases for V and 3 bases for J; bases not matched to a gene: 16. Here the CDR3 DNA reads TGCGCCAGCAGTATTTCTCCACCCGGACAGGGCGGCTACGAGCAGTACTTC. This sequence encodes CASSISPPGQGGYEQYF.

The genes are TRBV18 and TRBJ2-1; perhaps TRBD2 as D (6 bases). Trimming shortened V by 0 bases and J by 3 bases, and 18 bases separated the two germline ends. The CDR3 contains 18 residues. CDR1 is KGHSH, CDR2 LQKENI, per germline. The CDR3 coding sequence is TGTGCCAGCTCACCACCACCACCCATGGCGGGACTCTACAATGAGCAGTTCTTC. Translated, it gives CASSPPPPMAGLYNEQFF.

Points on this clone: Relative to the germline gene, one junction end is altered; a read error may explain this. V and J are TRBV19 and TRBJ1-6; 7 nucleotides agree with TRBD1. The V gene's germline CDR1 is LNHDA and CDR2 SQIVND (reference sequence). The CDR3 extends over 14 amino acids. Here the CDR3 reads CASSRDRDRSPLNF. The CDR3 DNA follows: TGTGCCAGTAGCCGTGACAGGGACCGGTCACCCCTCAACTTT.

The count of this clone is one. Its ends do not fully match the called genes, so a read error is possible. The CDR3 loop is CASSRTGTLNGQFF. In nucleotides, the CDR3 is TGCGCCAGCAGCAGGACCGGGACTTTAAATGGGCAGTTCTTC. The rearrangement joins TRBV5-1 to TRBJ2-1; D perhaps matches TRBD2 (6 bases). Germline CDR1 and CDR2: SGHRS and YFSETQ. CDR3 length equals 14 residues.

The V call is TRBV9, the J call TRBJ2-2, with D tentatively TRBD2 (6 bases). The CDR3 runs to 13 residues. The V gene lost 5 bases and the J gene lost 4 bases, with 9 bases spanning the gap. The germline CDR1 and CDR2 sequences are SGDLS and YYNGEE. The CDR3 loop reads CASSLGGTGELFF. The CDR3 region has the DNA TGTGCCAGCAGTCTCGGGGGCACCGGGGAGCTGTTTTTT.

The rearrangement joins TRBV29-1 to TRBJ1-1; D is undetermined. This CDR3 is built from 13 residues. Trimming cost V 3 bases and J 1 base, with 9 bases left between them. Germline CDR1 reads SQVTM; CDR2 reads ANQGSEA. The CDR3 sequence: CSVDRHQNTEAFF. The CDR3 DNA reads TGCAGCGTTGACAGGCACCAGAACACTGAAGCTTTCTTT.

The J gene is TRBJ2-1, the V gene TRBV5-1; 9 bases agree with TRBD2. The germline V gene encodes CDR1 SGHRS and CDR2 YFSETQ. The length of the CDR3 is 16 residues. V lost 4 bases to trimming and J lost 12 bases; unmatched junction nucleotides: 17. The CDR3: CASSPAGGLAGKMQFF. CDR3 bases: TGCGCCAGCAGCCCTGCCGGGGGGCTAGCGGGGAAGATGCAGTTCTTC.

In regard to this clone: A read error may produce the germline difference seen at one junction end. The V and J genes are TRBV5-1 and TRBJ1-2; 9 bases fit TRBD1. This CDR3 is built from 14 residues. Germline V gene sequence: CDR1 SGHRS, CDR2 YFSETQ. In nucleotides, the CDR3 is TGCGCCAGCAGCCTGCGGACAGGGGAGTATGGCTACCCCTTC. It translates to CASSLRTGEYGYPF. The full variable domain, in which reference TRBV5-1 and TRBJ1-2 provide the parts outside the CDR3, is KAGVTQTPRYLIKTRGQQVTLSCSPISGHRSVSWYQQTPGQGLQFLFEYFSETQRNKGNFPGRFSGRQFSNSRSEMNVSTLELGDSALYLCASSLRTGEYGYPFGSGTRLTVV.

This clone came up a few times. The rearrangement joins TRBV9 to TRBJ2-5; TRBD2 agrees at 7 bases. Germline trimming cut 5 bases from V and 0 bases from J; bases unmatched to any gene: 10. The germline V gene has CDR1 SGDLS and CDR2 YYNGEE. This CDR3 has 16 residues. For the CDR3, the DNA is TGTGCCAGCAGTGAATGGGGGGGGACCTACCAAGAGACCCAGTACTTC. Translation gives CASSEWGGTYQETQYF.

This clone was seen once. The chain has TRBV29-1 and TRBJ1-4; perhaps TRBD1 as D (5 bases). The CDR3 totals 13 residues. In germline, CDR1 is SQVTM, CDR2 ANQGSEA. The germline V and J ends were trimmed by 4 bases and 3 bases, with 9 bases remaining between them. In DNA, the CDR3 is TGCAGCGTTGGGGGGGGAGCTAATGAAAAACTGTTTTTT. Its translation is CSVGGGANEKLFF.

J is TRBJ1-1 and V is TRBV2; 9 positions match TRBD1. The CDR3 is made up of 13 amino acids. V dropped 4 bases and J dropped 4; count of bases not matched to a gene: 1. Germline loops: CDR1 SNHLY, CDR2 FYNNEI. This CDR3 reads CASSGDRATEAFF. CDR3 coding DNA: TGTGCCAGCAGTGGGGACAGGGCCACTGAAGCTTTCTTT.

The V gene is TRBV27, the J gene TRBJ2-2; 10 positions agree with TRBD1. After removal of 5 bases from V and 6 bases from J, the junction contained 12 bases not matched to a gene. Per germline, CDR1 MNHEY and CDR2 SMNVEV (reference sequence). The CDR3 is 17 residues long. CDR3 DNA: TGTGCCAGCAGTACCTTAAAGGGACAGGGGCCCGCCGGGGAGCTGTTTTTT. Its translation is CASSTLKGQGPAGELFF.

This chain connects TRBV6-6 to TRBJ1-2; D unresolved. This CDR3 contains 15 residues. CDR1 and CDR2 (germline): MNHNY, SVGAGI (reference sequence). V lost 6 bases, J lost 4 bases, and 18 bases lay in between. Here the CDR3 reads CASRNGAEVGYGYTF. The CDR3 DNA follows: TGTGCCAGCAGAAATGGAGCCGAGGTCGGCTATGGCTACACCTTC.

The chain joins TRBV5-1 to TRBJ2-7; D is perhaps TRBD2 (7 bases). The ends were cut back, 5 bases at V and 1 base at J, with 16 bases in the middle. Germline V gene lookup returns CDR1 SGHRS and CDR2 YFSETQ. This CDR3 has 15 amino acids. This CDR3 reads CASSMGGGHSYEQYF. The CDR3 nucleotides read TGCGCCAGCAGTATGGGCGGGGGCCATTCCTACGAGCAGTACTTC.

V is TRBV5-6 and J is TRBJ2-1; 9 bases map to TRBD2. This CDR3 is built from 18 residues. With 0 bases clipped from V and 0 bases from J, the junction kept 7 bases outside the gene matches. In germline, CDR1 is SGHDT, CDR2 YYEEEE. The CDR3 nucleotides are TGTGCCAGCAGCTTGGAAAGCGGGGGGACTCTCTCCTACAATGAGCAGTTCTTC. This sequence encodes CASSLESGGTLSYNEQFF.

The chain joins TRBV25-1 to TRBJ2-7; D not certain. This CDR3 is built from 15 residues. Germline CDR1 reads MGHDK; CDR2 reads SYGVNS. Trimming shortened V by 4 bases and J by 1 base, and 14 bases separated the two germline ends. The CDR3 DNA reads as TGTGCCAGCAGTGGGCCCGACACCACTTCCTACGAGCAGTACTTC. Its translation is CASSGPDTTSYEQYF.

The chain employs TRBV5-1 and TRBJ2-1, with 12 bases fitting TRBD2. Losses at the gene ends were 3 bases for V and 6 bases for J; bases not matched to a gene: 7. The germline CDR1 and CDR2 sequences are SGHRS and YFSETQ. The CDR3 has 16 residues. The CDR3 DNA sequence: TGCGCCAGCAGCTCCAACGGACTAGCGGGGTCCAATGAGCAGTTCTTC. Protein product: CASSSNGLAGSNEQFF.

The chain employs TRBV2 and TRBJ2-3, with D possibly matching TRBD2 (5 bases). The V and J ends lost 5 bases and 0 bases respectively, with 15 bases between them. Germline V gives CDR1 SNHLY, CDR2 FYNNEI. The CDR3 runs to 16 residues. The CDR3 spells CASSPTRAPSTDTQYF. The CDR3 DNA reads TGTGCCAGCAGTCCTACTAGGGCCCCTAGCACAGATACGCAGTATTTT.